One sample yielded the 6 T cell receptor beta chains listed below, sequenced in a study of blood T cell repertoires in COVID-19. Assay used: immunoSEQ multiplex PCR; TCRdb lists only in-frame clones, some missing. Altogether more than 140,000 clones are present, 84% being singletons, with the ten largest covering more than 5.5%. Material for sequencing was peripheral blood. The receptors here all came from a woman aged 45-65 years in a cohort sampled during active or convalescent COVID-19.

The chain is built from TRBV28 and TRBJ1-2; TRBD1 is a possible D gene (6 bases). The germline V gene has CDR1 MDHEN and CDR2 SYDVKM. The germline V and J ends were trimmed by 5 bases and 2 bases, with 18 bases remaining between them. The CDR3 is made up of 16 amino acids. CDR3 sequence reads: CASSPGGARSNYGYTF. Written as DNA, the CDR3 is TGTGCCAGCAGTCCGGGGGGCGCAAGATCAAACTATGGCTACACCTTC.

This clone was found many times. The chain couples TRBV2 to TRBJ2-7; 10 nucleotides line up with TRBD1. This CDR3 spans 16 amino acids. Losses at the gene ends were 4 bases for V and 2 bases for J; bases not matched to a gene: 8. The germline V gene encodes CDR1 SNHLY and CDR2 FYNNEI. The CDR3 protein is CASSARDRGGTYEQYF. As DNA, the CDR3 is TGTGCCAGCAGTGCCCGGGACAGGGGAGGGACCTACGAGCAGTACTTC.

The CDR3: CASSLGLNYGYTF. CDR3 in DNA: TGTGCCAGCAGCTTAGGACTTAACTATGGCTACACCTTC. This chain joins TRBV11-2 and TRBJ1-2; D is unclear. The length of the CDR3 is 13 residues. V dropped 1 base and J dropped 1 base, with 4 bases sitting between them. The germline V gene encodes CDR1 SGHAT and CDR2 FQNNGV. The full variable domain, rest sourced from reference TRBV11-2 and TRBJ1-2, is EAGVAQSPRYKIIEKRQSVAFWCNPISGHATLYWYQQILGQGPKLLIQFQNNGVVDDSQLPKDRFSAERLKGVDSTLKIQPAKLEDSAVYLCASSLGLNYGYTFGSGTRLTVV.

V usage is TRBV18 and J usage is TRBJ2-2; weak D call: TRBD1 (5 bases). The V and J ends lost 0 bases and 2 bases respectively, with 10 bases between them. The CDR3 has 16 residues. CDR1 and CDR2 from the germline V gene are KGHSH and LQKENI. The CDR3: CASSPPTGSNTGELFF. The CDR3 bases are TGTGCCAGCTCACCACCCACAGGATCTAACACCGGGGAGCTGTTTTTT.

This chain uses TRBV5-1 with TRBJ2-7; TRBD2 matches 12 bases. The CDR3 runs 15 residues. CDR1 SGHRS and CDR2 YFSETQ come from the germline V gene. J was trimmed by 4 bases and V by 4 bases; bases with no gene match: 6. The CDR3 DNA is TGCGCCAGCAGCGTGACTAGCGGGGGAGTATACGAGCAGTACTTC. Its protein product is CASSVTSGGVYEQYF.

The V gene is TRBV20-1, the J gene TRBJ2-7; D is unresolved. The CDR3 runs 11 residues. The V gene's germline CDR1 is DFQATT and CDR2 SNEGSKA (reference sequence). V lost 4 bases, J lost 4 bases, and 8 bases lay in between. CDR3 loop: CSAMTGYEQYF. The CDR3 DNA is TGCAGTGCTATGACGGGTTACGAGCAGTACTTC.